This entry lists 9 T cell receptor beta chains sequenced from one sample in a study of cytomegalovirus exposure and HLA in healthy donors. The PCR had 60 Vbeta and 13 Jbeta primers. The method was immunoSEQ multiplex PCR; TCRdb's version includes in-frame clones alone and lacks a portion of them. The sample yields roughly 150,000 clones, around four fifths seen once. The sample comprised PBMCs. The receptors stem from a male donor in good health and CMV-seronegative.

V usage is TRBV2 and J usage is TRBJ2-1; TRBD2 matches 14 bases. The CDR3 extends over 16 amino acids. Germline CDR1 SNHLY, CDR2 FYNNEI. V was pared by 6 bases and J by 9 bases, with 10 bases of the junction left unmatched. Here the CDR3 reads CASRPQGLAGVGEQFF. CDR3 coding DNA: TGTGCCAGCAGGCCCCAGGGACTAGCGGGAGTGGGTGAGCAGTTCTTC.

This chain's CDR3 is CASSSGQDPQYF. The DNA of the CDR3 is TGTGCCAGCAGTTCCGGACAGGATCCTCAGTACTTC. The rearrangement links TRBV5-4 to TRBJ2-7; the match to TRBD1 covers 7 bases. This CDR3 spans 12 amino acids. CDR1 and CDR2 from the germline V gene are SGHNT and YYREEE (reference sequence). V gave up 5 bases and J gave up 10 bases; unmatched junction bases: 9.

The V gene is TRBV14, the J gene TRBJ2-3; D is perhaps TRBD2 (6 bases). Germline values: CDR1 SGHDN, CDR2 FVKESK. V lost 1 base, J lost 2 bases, and 13 bases lay in between. This CDR3 is 16 amino acids long. The CDR3 region is CASSQASGVLTDTQYF. CDR3 DNA: TGTGCCAGCAGCCAAGCGTCGGGGGTCCTCACAGATACGCAGTATTTT.

This clone showed up just once. V gene TRBV4-2 combines with J gene TRBJ2-7; a possible D gene is TRBD1 (6 bases). Trimming pared 0 bases from V and 3 bases from J, leaving 9 bases between. The CDR3 consists of 14 residues. Germline lookup yields CDR1 LGHNA and CDR2 YNFKEQ. Written as DNA, the CDR3 is TGTGCCAGCAGCCAAGATTTAGGGGGCTACGAGCAGTACTTC. As protein: CASSQDLGGYEQYF.

This chain connects TRBV28 to TRBJ1-1; the D gene is possibly TRBD1 (6 bases). V was trimmed by 6 bases and J by 4 bases, leaving 21 bases between them. Germline V gene data show CDR1 as MDHEN and CDR2 as SYDVKM. The CDR3 consists of 16 residues. The CDR3 protein is CASSRPAGVGGTEAFF. The DNA for the CDR3 is TGTGCCAGCAGCCGCCCAGCCGGGGTAGGGGGCACTGAAGCTTTCTTT.

This chain uses TRBV18 with TRBJ1-4; D perhaps matches TRBD1 (6 bases). Germline lookup yields CDR1 KGHSH and CDR2 LQKENI. V gave up 9 bases and J gave up 1 base, with 9 bases separating them. There are 13 residues in the CDR3. CDR3 coding DNA: TGTGCCAGTTCCAGGGGAACTAATGAAAAACTGTTTTTT. Protein sequence: CASSRGTNEKLFF.

This chain links TRBV7-9 with TRBJ2-5, with 7 bases matching TRBD1. The V gene end was trimmed by 5 bases and the J gene end by 5 bases; junction bases not matched to a gene: 8. The CDR3 is 14 residues long. CDR1 is SEHNR and CDR2 is FQNEAQ in the germline V gene (reference sequence). CDR3: CASSPWTGWETQYF. The CDR3 DNA reads TGTGCCAGCAGCCCATGGACAGGCTGGGAGACCCAGTACTTC.

In its sample, this clone was seen a few times. The CDR3 DNA sequence: TGTGCCAGTAGGTACAGGAGCATGAACACTGAAGCTTTCTTT. It codes for CASRYRSMNTEAFF. V and J are TRBV19 and TRBJ1-1; a weak D match, TRBD1 (5 bases). There are 14 residues in the CDR3. Trimming pared 6 bases from V and 0 bases from J, leaving 11 bases between. CDR1 is LNHDA, CDR2 SQIVND, per germline (reference sequence).

V gene TRBV15 combines with J gene TRBJ2-1, with a possible D match to TRBD1 (6 bases). CDR3 size: 15 residues. Germline lookup yields CDR1 LNHNV and CDR2 YYDKDF (reference sequence). Trimming cost V 5 bases and J 5 bases, with 16 bases left between them. The CDR3 coding sequence is TGTGCCACCAGCGGGGGACACGGAACCAACAATGAGCAGTTCTTC. Amino acid sequence: CATSGGHGTNNEQFF.